This T cell receptor (beta chain) is from a study of shared clonotypes between healthy human individuals. General observations from the study: It was anticipated that sequencing depth would influence how many clonotypes donors shared. Sharing across four donors was highest in naive CD4 (roughly 5%) and lowest in memory CD8 (about 0.4%).

Remarks on this clone: Its target is unknown.

TCRdb's table, derived via immunoSEQ multiplex PCR, lists solely in-frame clones and lacks some. Of over a million clones in the sample, 65% to 75% were seen once. The CDR3 loop spans 12 amino acids. Germline CDR1 SEHNR, CDR2 FQNEAQ (reference sequence). The V gene lost 1 base and the J gene lost 8 bases, with 8 bases spanning the gap. This TCR was recovered from a young man in good health. This rearrangement joins TRBV7-9 to TRBJ1-2; a possible D gene is TRBD1 (5 bases). Sequencing was done on a sample of memory CD4+ T cells sorted from blood. Subset defined: CD45RA-negative fraction. CDR3: CASSLVQGGYTF. The CDR3 DNA follows: TGTGCCAGCAGCTTAGTTCAGGGCGGCTACACCTTC. The full variable domain, its missing parts supplied by reference TRBV7-9 and TRBJ1-2, is DTGVSQNPRHKITKRGQNVTFRCDPISEHNRLYWYRQTLGQGPEFLTYFQNEAQLEKSRLLSDRFSAERPKGSFSTLEIQRTEQGDSAMYLCASSLVQGGYTFGSGTRLTVV.